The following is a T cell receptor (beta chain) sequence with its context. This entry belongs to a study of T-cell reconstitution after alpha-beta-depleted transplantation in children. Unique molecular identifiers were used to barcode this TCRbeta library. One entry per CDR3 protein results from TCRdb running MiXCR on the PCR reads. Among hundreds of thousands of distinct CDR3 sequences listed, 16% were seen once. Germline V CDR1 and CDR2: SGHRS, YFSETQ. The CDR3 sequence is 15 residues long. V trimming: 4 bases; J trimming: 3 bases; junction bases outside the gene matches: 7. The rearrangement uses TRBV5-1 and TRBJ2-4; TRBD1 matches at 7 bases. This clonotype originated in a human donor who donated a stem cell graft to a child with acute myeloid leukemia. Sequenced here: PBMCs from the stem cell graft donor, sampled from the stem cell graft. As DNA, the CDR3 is TGCGCCAGCAGCCGAGACAGGGTTGACAAAAACATTCAGTACTTC. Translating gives CASSRDRVDKNIQYF.